This T cell receptor (beta chain) was recovered during a study of T cells in Graves' hyperthyroidism and ophthalmopathy. PBMCs were obtained from about 9 ml fresh peripheral blood. This CDR3 has 15 residues. Trimming took 8 bases from V and 0 from J, leaving 16 bases between them. Germline V gives CDR1 ENHRY, CDR2 SYGVKD. Regions amplified from RNA transcripts were the TCR beta CDR3 regions. The HTBI primer set drove a first-round RT-PCR of the TCR CDR3. TCRdb reprocessed the multiplex PCR reads with MiXCR, giving one entry per CDR3 protein. The data hold about 250,000 distinct CDR3 sequences, with approximately 23% observed a single time.

The receptor's source is a young man with Graves' ophthalmopathy. Sequencing was done on a sample of blood. V usage is TRBV10-3 and J usage is TRBJ1-1, with D tentatively TRBD1 (6 bases). As DNA, the CDR3 is TGTGCCATCCAGGGTGGAGGGGGATTGAACACTGAAGCTTTCTTT. Its translation: CAIQGGGGLNTEAFF.